This T cell receptor beta chain was obtained from a study of CD8+ T cells in alopecia areata. Comment on this clone: Its target is unknown.

Extraction of RNA preceded its reverse transcription into cDNA, which served as the sequencing template. Sequencing was performed with immunoSEQ multiplex PCR; in TCRdb, only in-frame clones are kept and a portion is missing. The table lists around 190,000 clones, roughly 56% of them singletons. Study results and limitations: In lesional scalp, particularly from alopecia totalis/universalis, clonality was higher than in normal scalp. The study found TCR sharing across patients less clear than in mice, possibly for HLA reasons. Scalp samples also yield sequences from resident alphabeta T cells of normal skin.

The CDR3 extends over 13 amino acids. Germline CDR1 is MNHNS and CDR2 is SASEGT. V lost 7 bases and J 4 bases, leaving 13 bases between the germline ends. Specimen: CD8+ T cells sorted from blood. The V call is TRBV6-1, the J call TRBJ1-2; D is possibly TRBD1 (6 bases). The TCR sequence derives from a human donor in good health. CDR3 bases: TGTGCCAGCACACAGGGACACGGCTATGGCTACACCTTC. Amino acid sequence: CASTQGHGYGYTF.